The sample holds many counts of the clone carrying this TCR beta chain. cDNA synthesis used a TRAV/TRBV-specific primer set for both chains. Using a constant-region primer together with a V-primer adapter, TCRs were subjected to around 20 PCR cycles of amplification. Via MiXCR, TCRdb re-called the reads, giving one row per CDR3 protein. The data contain some 82,000 distinct CDR3 sequences, about 19% of them singletons. As for time point: before trial treatment. Those who qualified had advanced solid tumors (lacking tumor-infiltrating lymphocytes). These data belong to a study of low-dose radiotherapy and immunotherapy resistance in tumors. Study-wide background: The study delivered 0.5 Gy per fraction every 2 weeks to Cohort 1, totaling 6.5 Gy. Cohort 2 patients were irradiated with 1 Gy every two weeks, reaching 13 Gy over 26 weeks. Treatment included intravenous cyclophosphamide dosed at 200 mg/m2 every two weeks, one day before radiation and immunotherapy.

Deletions cut 4 bases from V and 4 bases from J, with 14 bases between. The germline CDR1 and CDR2 sequences are SGHNT and YYREEE (reference sequence). This CDR3 is 14 amino acids long. V and J are TRBV5-4 and TRBJ1-2; no clear D gene. Sequenced here: PBMCs, sampled before treatment. The clonotype was recovered from a male donor with prostate cancer. CDR3 amino acids: CASSQQSMGYGYTF. CDR3 bases: TGTGCCAGCAGCCAACAGAGTATGGGCTATGGCTACACCTTC.